The 18 T cell receptor beta chains below were found in one sample sequenced in a study of blood T cells in healthy people across ages. Then a second PCR, running about 7 to 11 cycles, was carried out with a sample-barcoded 5' primer and a J-beta primer mix. TCRdb processed the 5' RACE reads anew with MiXCR; each CDR3 protein has one entry. Of 380,000 or so distinct CDR3 sequences in the sample, roughly half are singletons; the top ten hold 45% to 65%. The sequenced material came from blood. These receptors all come from a man aged 60 to 75 in good health.

The CDR3: CSARDFPGNSYEQYF. In DNA, the CDR3 is TGCAGTGCTAGAGACTTCCCGGGCAATTCCTACGAGCAGTACTTC. V and J are TRBV20-1 and TRBJ2-4; D unresolved. The DNA end favors TRBJ2-7, so the J call may be wrong. The CDR3 loop spans 15 amino acids. Germline V gene data show CDR1 as DFQATT and CDR2 as SNEGSKA (reference sequence).

The V call is TRBV13, the J call TRBJ2-7, with 10 bases matching TRBD1. Germline trimming cut 5 bases from V and 1 base from J; bases unmatched to any gene: 8. CDR1 is PRHDT and CDR2 is FYEKMQ in the germline V gene (reference sequence). This CDR3 spans 16 amino acids. This CDR3 is CASSNMGQGLSYEQYF. Here the CDR3 DNA reads TGTGCCAGCAGCAATATGGGACAGGGGCTTTCCTACGAGCAGTACTTC.

The V and J genes are TRBV4-3 and TRBJ2-1; D remains ambiguous. CDR1 is LGHNA and CDR2 is YSLEER in the germline V gene. V lost 3 bases and J lost 7, with 4 bases in between. The CDR3 covers 11 residues. DNA for the CDR3: TGCGCCAGCAGCCATCGAAATGAGCAGTTCTTC. Translated, it gives CASSHRNEQFF.

Only a few counts were recorded for this clonotype. V is TRBV7-2 and J is TRBJ2-1, with D maybe TRBD1 (5 bases). Trimming cost V 6 bases and J 5 bases, with 14 bases left between them. CDR1 SGHTA and CDR2 FQGNSA come from the germline V gene. The CDR3 has 14 residues. The CDR3 reads CASRRQISNNEQFF. The CDR3 DNA sequence: TGTGCCAGCAGACGACAGATTTCCAACAATGAGCAGTTCTTC.

This clonotype was observed at least ten times. The rearrangement uses TRBV9 and TRBJ2-7; D gene uncertain. V was clipped by 4 bases and J by 4 bases, with 12 bases between them. The CDR3 sequence is 13 residues long. Per germline, CDR1 SGDLS and CDR2 YYNGEE. The CDR3 region has the DNA TGTGCCAGCAGCCAAGACCCTGGTTACGAGCAGTACTTC. Amino acids: CASSQDPGYEQYF. The full variable domain, completed using reference TRBV9 and TRBJ2-7, is DSGVTQTPKHLITATGQRVTLRCSPRSGDLSVYWYQQSLDQGLQFLIQYYNGEERAKGNILERFSAQQFPDLHSELNLSSLELGDSALYFCASSQDPGYEQYFGPGTRLTVT.

The chain joins TRBV29-1 to TRBJ2-1; D is perhaps TRBD2 (6 bases). Germline V lookup: CDR1 SQVTM, CDR2 ANQGSEA. CDR3 length: 14 amino acids. V lost 6 bases and J lost 8, with 20 bases in between. The CDR3, as DNA: TGCAGCGTCCGATCTGGACTAAGTTCGGATGAGCAGTTCTTC. Protein product: CSVRSGLSSDEQFF.

The chain combines TRBV29-1 with TRBJ2-1; 7 nucleotides align to TRBD1. This CDR3 comprises 12 residues. J gave up 5 bases and V 3 bases, and 1 base lay outside the gene matches. Germline V gene lookup returns CDR1 SQVTM and CDR2 ANQGSEA. CDR3 nucleotide sequence: TGCAGCGTTGAGGGACAGAACAATGAGCAGTTCTTC. Encoded protein: CSVEGQNNEQFF.

In its sample, this clonotype was seen once. The J gene is TRBJ2-3, the V gene TRBV29-1; D unclear. Trimming pared 3 bases from V and 2 bases from J, leaving 6 bases between. Germline V gene data show CDR1 as SQVTM and CDR2 as ANQGSEA. The CDR3 consists of 12 residues. The CDR3 region is CSVDFYTDTQYF. In DNA, the CDR3 is TGCAGCGTTGACTTTTACACAGATACGCAGTATTTT.

In nucleotides, the CDR3 is TGTGCCAGCAGTTCCCTAGGGGCAGGGCGCTACGAGCAGTACTTC. Translating gives CASSSLGAGRYEQYF. This rearrangement joins TRBV6-2 or TRBV6-3 to TRBJ2-7, with D possibly being TRBD1 (5 bases). This CDR3 has 15 residues. V was shortened by 4 bases and J by 3 bases, with 16 bases between the two germline ends. Germline CDR1 MNHEY, CDR2 SVGEGT.

Comments on this clonotype: A junction end diverges from the germline sequence, so it may reflect a read error. The chain combines TRBV5-1 with TRBJ2-2, with 8 nucleotides matching TRBD2. This CDR3 is 16 amino acids long. Germline CDR1 is SGHRS and CDR2 is YFSETQ. CDR3: CASSPVSGGSTGELFF. The CDR3 DNA reads as TGTGCCAGCAGCCCAGTAAGCGGGGGATCCACCGGGGAGCTGTTTTTT.

CDR3 in DNA: TGTGCCAGCTCCCCGGGAGTCAGGGTAAACGAGCAGTACTTC. It specifies CASSPGVRVNEQYF. The chain joins TRBV2 to TRBJ2-5; TRBD2 is a possible D gene (6 bases). The assigned J gene may be wrong: the sequence end matches TRBJ2-7 better. Germline values: CDR1 SNHLY, CDR2 FYNNEI. This CDR3 is 14 amino acids long.

The CDR3 sequence: CASSGPSQGNEKLFF. The CDR3, as DNA: TGTGCCAGCAGTGGCCCATCACAGGGTAATGAAAAACTGTTTTTT. The rearrangement uses TRBV28 and TRBJ1-4, with D maybe TRBD1 (6 bases). The CDR3 is made up of 15 amino acids. The V and J ends lost 5 bases and 4 bases respectively, with 14 bases between them. Germline V gives CDR1 MDHEN, CDR2 SYDVKM.

This rearrangement joins TRBV15 to TRBJ2-6; no definite D call. CDR3 length: 16 amino acids. CDR1 is LNHNV, CDR2 YYDKDF, per germline (reference sequence). Trimming shortened V by 5 bases and J by 4 bases, and 15 bases separated the two germline ends. This CDR3 is CATSPGPFAGANVLTF. As DNA, the CDR3 is TGTGCCACCAGCCCCGGCCCCTTTGCCGGGGCCAACGTCCTGACTTTC.

This clonotype was counted a few times. The V and J genes are TRBV20-1 and TRBJ2-1; 7 bases map to TRBD1. Germline CDR1 reads DFQATT; CDR2 reads SNEGSKA (reference sequence). V lost 4 bases to trimming and J lost 6 bases; unmatched junction nucleotides: 18. This CDR3 has 17 residues. In nucleotides, the CDR3 is TGCAGTGCTAACCCTGCGGGCGTGGGACAGTGGGGCAATGAGCAGTTCTTC. Translated: CSANPAGVGQWGNEQFF.

The rearrangement uses TRBV12-3 or TRBV12-4 and TRBJ2-1; the match to TRBD2 covers 13 bases. The junction had 18 bases not matched to a gene; V was cut back by 5 bases and J by 14 bases. CDR3 length: 17 amino acids. Here the CDR3 reads CASSITSGGAGVGDKFF. The CDR3, as DNA: TGTGCCAGCAGTATTACTAGCGGGGGGGCCGGTGTCGGTGATAAGTTCTTC.

This rearrangement joins TRBV21-1 to TRBJ2-1; TRBD1, the D gene given by the table, was not confirmed from the DNA. TRBV21-1 is a pseudogene segment. This CDR3 has 17 amino acids. The CDR3 is CASSTTRPAGHYNEQFF. The CDR3 DNA reads TGTGCCAGCAGCACAACCCGTCCCGCGGGCCACTACAATGAGCAGTTCTTC.

The gene calls are TRBV29-1 and TRBJ2-3; either TRBD1 or TRBD2 may supply D (5 bases each). The CDR3 length is 15 residues. The V end lost 5 bases, the J end lost 2 bases, and 17 bases lay between the germline ends. The germline V gene has CDR1 SQVTM and CDR2 ANQGSEA. This chain's CDR3 is CSVHLRDLFTDTQYF. Written as DNA, the CDR3 is TGCAGCGTTCATCTCCGGGACCTTTTCACAGATACGCAGTATTTT.

This clonotype was observed a few times. The rearrangement uses TRBV13 and TRBJ2-2, with D possibly being TRBD1 (6 bases). Trimming cost V 5 bases and J 3 bases, with 13 bases left between them. Per the germline V gene, CDR1 is PRHDT and CDR2 is FYEKMQ (reference sequence). CDR3 size: 15 residues. CDR3 sequence (DNA): TGTGCCAGCAGCCGAACACAGGGCTACACCGGGGAGCTGTTTTTT. It codes for CASSRTQGYTGELFF.